This T cell receptor (beta chain) was found in a study of blood T cells in healthy people across ages. CDR1 and CDR2 from the germline V gene are SQVTM and ANQGSEA. This CDR3 is 15 amino acids long. A second PCR of 7 to 11 cycles used a sample-barcoded 5' primer and a J-beta primer mix. TCRdb itself ran the 5' RACE reads through MiXCR, one entry per CDR3 protein. The sample lists some 1.8 million distinct CDR3 sequences; roughly 43% were seen once. As to this clonotype: Just one base apart from a much larger clone, this may be a read error.

This chain links TRBV29-1 with TRBJ1-2; D perhaps matches TRBD1 (5 bases). The clonotype originates from a human donor in good health. Sequencing was performed on blood. The CDR3 DNA sequence: TGCAGCGTCCTACTACAGGAGCGGCCTTTCTATGACTACACCTTC. Translation gives CSVLLQERPFYDYTF.